This T cell receptor (beta chain) was retrieved from a study of T cell responses to AZD1222 COVID-19 vaccine. Only in-frame clones appear in the TCRdb table, and some are missing; sequencing was by immunoSEQ multiplex PCR. The sample has 75,000 to 95,000 clones, about nine tenths seen once. CDR3 length equals 17 residues. Per germline, CDR1 ENHRY and CDR2 SYGVKD. Trimming cost V 4 bases and J 3 bases; bases outside gene matches: 12. This receptor was obtained from an adult in good health. The source was peripheral blood, collected on day 0 of AZD1222 vaccination. V gene TRBV10-3 combines with J gene TRBJ2-1, with 7 bases aligning to TRBD2. DNA for the CDR3: TGTGCCATCAGTGGGCCCCGGCTAGCGGATGTCTACAATGAGCAGTTCTTC. Translation: CAISGPRLADVYNEQFF.